These T cell receptor beta chains were read from a single sample in a study of Graves' ophthalmopathy and Graves' hyperthyroidism. One entry per CDR3 protein results from TCRdb running MiXCR on the multiplex PCR reads. This table has more than 1,000,000 distinct CDR3 sequences, 36% appearing once. Specimen: peripheral blood or thyroid tissue (not recorded which). The receptors here all came from an adult man with Graves' hyperthyroidism. Each CDR3 is given with its conserved first and last residue. Each record gives: V gene, clone size, J gene, D gene, CDR3 protein, CDR3 DNA. D genes are given only for firm matches. A row's size may be missing; if present it is once, few, many or a size class.

V gene: TRBV12-3/TRBV12-4; clone size: -; J gene: TRBJ1-5; D gene: -; CDR3 protein: CASSAWDASNQPQHF; CDR3 DNA: TGTGCCAGCAGCGCCTGGGACGCCAGCAATCAGCCCCAGCATTTT
V gene: TRBV29-1; clone size: -; J gene: TRBJ2-7; D gene: -; CDR3 protein: CSAGLPSSYEQYF; CDR3 DNA: TGCAGCGCCGGATTGCCTAGCTCCTACGAGCAGTACTTC
V gene: TRBV29-1; clone size: -; J gene: TRBJ2-1; D gene: TRBD1; CDR3 protein: CSVLPLGTGVSNEQFF; CDR3 DNA: TGCAGCGTCCTGCCCCTCGGGACAGGGGTTTCCAATGAGCAGTTCTTC
V gene: TRBV25-1; clone size: once; J gene: TRBJ2-7; D gene: TRBD1; CDR3 protein: CASSLLGEGTDPYEQYF; CDR3 DNA: TGTGCCAGCAGTTTATTAGGTGAGGGGACAGACCCCTACGAGCAGTACTTC
V gene: TRBV10-3; clone size: -; J gene: TRBJ2-2; D gene: -; CDR3 protein: CAITRRGDTGELFF; CDR3 DNA: TGTGCCATCACCAGGCGAGGGGACACCGGGGAGCTGTTTTTT
V gene: TRBV2; clone size: -; J gene: TRBJ2-7; D gene: TRBD2; CDR3 protein: CASLQTSGTYEQYF; CDR3 DNA: TGTGCCAGCCTGCAAACTAGCGGAACCTACGAGCAGTACTTC
V gene: TRBV18; clone size: many; J gene: TRBJ2-5; D gene: -; CDR3 protein: CASSPREETQYF; CDR3 DNA: TGTGCCAGCTCACCGCGAGAAGAGACCCAGTACTTC
V gene: TRBV5-1; clone size: -; J gene: TRBJ2-7; D gene: -; CDR3 protein: CASSLTQGRQYF; CDR3 DNA: TGCGCCAGCAGCTTGACGCAGGGCCGGCAGTACTTC
V gene: TRBV6-6; clone size: few; J gene: TRBJ1-5; D gene: -; CDR3 protein: CASTKGRVFYQPQHF; CDR3 DNA: TGTGCCAGCACCAAGGGACGGGTCTTTTATCAGCCCCAGCATTTT
V gene: TRBV19; clone size: -; J gene: TRBJ2-7; D gene: TRBD2; CDR3 protein: CASSILGLALYEQYF; CDR3 DNA: TGTGCCAGTAGTATCCTGGGACTAGCGCTTTACGAGCAGTACTTC
V gene: TRBV7-9; clone size: many; J gene: TRBJ1-4; D gene: -; CDR3 protein: CASSVGQTTNEKLFF; CDR3 DNA: TGTGCCAGCAGCGTAGGACAGACAACTAATGAAAAACTGTTTTTT
V gene: TRBV12-3/TRBV12-4; clone size: many; J gene: TRBJ2-5; D gene: -; CDR3 protein: CASSRQDSETQYF; CDR3 DNA: TGTGCCAGCAGCCGTCAAGACAGTGAGACCCAGTACTTC
V gene: TRBV7-9; clone size: -; J gene: TRBJ1-2; D gene: -; CDR3 protein: CASRELGPAGYGYTF; CDR3 DNA: TGTGCCAGCAGGGAACTCGGACCAGCGGGCTATGGCTACACCTTC
V gene: TRBV14; clone size: -; J gene: TRBJ1-2; D gene: TRBD1; CDR3 protein: CASSQGTGSYGYTF; CDR3 DNA: TGTGCCAGCAGCCAAGGGACAGGGAGCTATGGCTACACCTTC
V gene: TRBV12-3/TRBV12-4; clone size: many; J gene: TRBJ1-2; D gene: -; CDR3 protein: CASSLSGGATYGYTF; CDR3 DNA: TGTGCCAGCAGTTTATCGGGGGGGGCCACGTATGGCTACACCTTC
V gene: TRBV29-1; clone size: -; J gene: TRBJ1-2; D gene: -; CDR3 protein: CSRSQGSDGGYTF; CDR3 DNA: TGCAGTCGATCGCAGGGCAGTGACGGTGGCTACACCTTC
V gene: TRBV11-2; clone size: many; J gene: TRBJ1-3; D gene: -; CDR3 protein: CASSETVGNTIYF; CDR3 DNA: TGTGCCAGCAGCGAGACAGTTGGAAACACCATATATTTT
V gene: TRBV10-3; clone size: many; J gene: TRBJ1-2; D gene: TRBD1; CDR3 protein: CASLGQGFDGYTF; CDR3 DNA: TGTGCCAGCTTAGGACAGGGTTTCGATGGCTACACCTTC
V gene: TRBV28; clone size: -; J gene: TRBJ1-1; D gene: -; CDR3 protein: CASSLPQQNTEAFF; CDR3 DNA: TGTGCCAGCAGTTTACCACAGCAGAACACTGAAGCTTTCTTT
V gene: TRBV24-1; clone size: -; J gene: TRBJ2-5; D gene: TRBD2; CDR3 protein: CATAGVPYF; CDR3 DNA: TGTGCCACCGCGGGGGTTCCGTACTTC
V gene: TRBV2; clone size: many; J gene: TRBJ1-4; D gene: -; CDR3 protein: CASSEGAREKLFF; CDR3 DNA: TGTGCCAGCAGTGAGGGGGCTCGTGAAAAACTGTTTTTT
V gene: TRBV19; clone size: -; J gene: TRBJ1-2; D gene: TRBD1; CDR3 protein: CASSIGTGDYGYTF; CDR3 DNA: TGTGCCAGTAGTATAGGGACAGGGGACTATGGCTACACCTTC
V gene: TRBV5-5; clone size: -; J gene: TRBJ1-5; D gene: TRBD1; CDR3 protein: CASSHWTGQNSNQPQHF; CDR3 DNA: TGTGCCAGCAGCCATTGGACAGGACAAAATAGCAATCAGCCCCAGCATTTT
V gene: TRBV20-1; clone size: many; J gene: TRBJ1-5; D gene: TRBD1; CDR3 protein: CSARDSGGQPQHF; CDR3 DNA: TGCAGTGCTCGGGACAGCGGGGGTCAGCCCCAGCATTTT
V gene: TRBV29-1; clone size: once; J gene: TRBJ1-1; D gene: TRBD1; CDR3 protein: CSVAQGGGTEAFF; CDR3 DNA: TGCAGCGTAGCTCAGGGGGGAGGCACTGAAGCTTTCTTT
V gene: TRBV5-1; clone size: -; J gene: TRBJ1-6; D gene: -; CDR3 protein: CASSFSELPYNSPLHF; CDR3 DNA: TGCGCCAGCAGCTTTTCAGAACTCCCCTATAATTCACCCCTCCACTTT
V gene: TRBV2; clone size: few; J gene: TRBJ1-1; D gene: -; CDR3 protein: CASSYGHRNTEAFF; CDR3 DNA: TGTGCCAGCAGTTACGGACACCGGAACACTGAAGCTTTCTTT
V gene: TRBV7-6; clone size: many; J gene: TRBJ1-3; D gene: -; CDR3 protein: CASSLVVGSSGNTIYF; CDR3 DNA: TGTGCCAGCAGCTTAGTAGTCGGGAGCTCTGGAAACACCATATATTTT
V gene: TRBV29-1; clone size: -; J gene: TRBJ1-2; D gene: TRBD1; CDR3 protein: CSAAGQGPYGYTF; CDR3 DNA: TGCAGCGCTGCCGGACAGGGCCCATATGGCTACACCTTC
V gene: TRBV7-6; clone size: -; J gene: TRBJ1-6; D gene: -; CDR3 protein: CASSSTGTINSPLHF; CDR3 DNA: TGTGCCAGCAGCTCCACAGGGACCATCAATTCACCCCTCCACTTT
V gene: TRBV10-3; clone size: -; J gene: TRBJ1-1; D gene: TRBD1; CDR3 protein: CASSAGTGGWAFRGNTEAFF; CDR3 DNA: TGTGCCAGCAGTGCCGGGACAGGGGGCTGGGCCTTCAGGGGGAACACTGAAGCTTTCTTT
V gene: TRBV7-9; clone size: -; J gene: TRBJ1-2; D gene: -; CDR3 protein: CASSRWSGYGYTF; CDR3 DNA: TGTGCCAGCAGCCGATGGTCGGGCTATGGCTACACCTTC
V gene: TRBV30; clone size: many; J gene: TRBJ1-2; D gene: -; CDR3 protein: CAWSVQGTPGYGYTF; CDR3 DNA: TGTGCCTGGAGTGTTCAGGGGACGCCTGGGTATGGCTACACCTTC
V gene: TRBV7-9; clone size: many; J gene: TRBJ2-2; D gene: -; CDR3 protein: CASSLSGAGELFF; CDR3 DNA: TGTGCCAGCAGCTTATCCGGCGCCGGGGAGCTGTTTTTT
V gene: TRBV20-1; clone size: many; J gene: TRBJ2-7; D gene: TRBD2; CDR3 protein: CSARDPSGSYEQYF; CDR3 DNA: TGCAGTGCTAGAGACCCTAGCGGCTCCTACGAGCAGTACTTC
V gene: TRBV11-2; clone size: many; J gene: TRBJ1-6; D gene: -; CDR3 protein: CASSLVSNSPLHF; CDR3 DNA: TGTGCCAGCAGCTTAGTCTCAAATTCACCCCTCCACTTT
V gene: TRBV7-7; clone size: -; J gene: TRBJ2-5; D gene: TRBD2; CDR3 protein: CASSASLSSGRLETQYF; CDR3 DNA: TGTGCCAGCAGTGCTAGTTTGTCTAGCGGGAGACTAGAGACCCAGTACTTC
V gene: TRBV19; clone size: -; J gene: TRBJ1-6; D gene: -; CDR3 protein: CASKLGGAPPHF; CDR3 DNA: TGTGCCAGTAAACTCGGAGGGGCACCCCCCCACTTT
V gene: TRBV24-1; clone size: few; J gene: TRBJ1-5; D gene: -; CDR3 protein: CASSSGPGRYSNQPQHF; CDR3 DNA: TGTGCCAGCAGTTCAGGGCCGGGACGATATAGCAATCAGCCCCAGCATTTT
V gene: TRBV10-3; clone size: -; J gene: TRBJ1-5; D gene: TRBD1; CDR3 protein: CASMQTGAISPQHF; CDR3 DNA: TGTGCCAGCATGCAGACAGGGGCAATCAGCCCCCAGCATTTT
V gene: TRBV3-1; clone size: -; J gene: TRBJ2-7; D gene: TRBD1; CDR3 protein: CASSQVPTGGQQYF; CDR3 DNA: TGTGCCAGCAGCCAAGTTCCGACAGGGGGGCAGCAGTACTTC
V gene: TRBV12-3/TRBV12-4; clone size: few; J gene: TRBJ2-2; D gene: TRBD2; CDR3 protein: CASSPAAGARTGELFF; CDR3 DNA: TGTGCCAGCAGCCCTGCAGCGGGGGCGAGGACCGGGGAGCTGTTTTTT
V gene: TRBV20-1; clone size: few; J gene: TRBJ2-7; D gene: TRBD1; CDR3 protein: CSALPGQEYEQYF; CDR3 DNA: TGCAGTGCTTTACCGGGACAGGAATACGAGCAGTACTTC
V gene: TRBV6-1; clone size: -; J gene: TRBJ1-3; D gene: -; CDR3 protein: CASSGQLSGNTIYF; CDR3 DNA: TGTGCCAGCAGTGGACAGCTCTCTGGAAACACCATATATTTT
V gene: TRBV28; clone size: -; J gene: TRBJ2-5; D gene: TRBD1; CDR3 protein: CATGEQETQYF; CDR3 DNA: TGTGCAACAGGGGAACAAGAGACCCAGTACTTC
V gene: TRBV19; clone size: -; J gene: TRBJ1-1; D gene: TRBD1; CDR3 protein: CASSIMTGPTTEAFF; CDR3 DNA: TGTGCCAGTAGTATCATGACAGGGCCGACCACTGAAGCTTTCTTT
V gene: TRBV7-9; clone size: few; J gene: TRBJ1-4; D gene: -; CDR3 protein: CASSLGGEGEKLFF; CDR3 DNA: TGTGCCAGCAGCCTCGGGGGGGAGGGGGAAAAACTGTTTTTT
V gene: TRBV7-6; clone size: many; J gene: TRBJ2-5; D gene: TRBD1; CDR3 protein: CASSPMTGEQETQYF; CDR3 DNA: TGTGCCAGCAGCCCGATGACAGGGGAGCAAGAGACCCAGTACTTC
V gene: TRBV20-1; clone size: few; J gene: TRBJ2-5; D gene: TRBD1; CDR3 protein: CSASPRDRENHQETQYF; CDR3 DNA: TGCAGTGCTAGCCCCCGGGACAGGGAGAACCACCAAGAGACCCAGTACTTC
V gene: TRBV7-9; clone size: -; J gene: TRBJ1-5; D gene: -; CDR3 protein: CASSPPAREETQHF; CDR3 DNA: TGTGCCAGCAGCCCACCCGCCAGGGAAGAGACCCAGCATTTT
V gene: TRBV20-1; clone size: many; J gene: TRBJ1-5; D gene: -; CDR3 protein: CSARTWGGPDQPQHF; CDR3 DNA: TGCAGTGCTAGGACCTGGGGGGGACCAGATCAGCCCCAGCATTTT